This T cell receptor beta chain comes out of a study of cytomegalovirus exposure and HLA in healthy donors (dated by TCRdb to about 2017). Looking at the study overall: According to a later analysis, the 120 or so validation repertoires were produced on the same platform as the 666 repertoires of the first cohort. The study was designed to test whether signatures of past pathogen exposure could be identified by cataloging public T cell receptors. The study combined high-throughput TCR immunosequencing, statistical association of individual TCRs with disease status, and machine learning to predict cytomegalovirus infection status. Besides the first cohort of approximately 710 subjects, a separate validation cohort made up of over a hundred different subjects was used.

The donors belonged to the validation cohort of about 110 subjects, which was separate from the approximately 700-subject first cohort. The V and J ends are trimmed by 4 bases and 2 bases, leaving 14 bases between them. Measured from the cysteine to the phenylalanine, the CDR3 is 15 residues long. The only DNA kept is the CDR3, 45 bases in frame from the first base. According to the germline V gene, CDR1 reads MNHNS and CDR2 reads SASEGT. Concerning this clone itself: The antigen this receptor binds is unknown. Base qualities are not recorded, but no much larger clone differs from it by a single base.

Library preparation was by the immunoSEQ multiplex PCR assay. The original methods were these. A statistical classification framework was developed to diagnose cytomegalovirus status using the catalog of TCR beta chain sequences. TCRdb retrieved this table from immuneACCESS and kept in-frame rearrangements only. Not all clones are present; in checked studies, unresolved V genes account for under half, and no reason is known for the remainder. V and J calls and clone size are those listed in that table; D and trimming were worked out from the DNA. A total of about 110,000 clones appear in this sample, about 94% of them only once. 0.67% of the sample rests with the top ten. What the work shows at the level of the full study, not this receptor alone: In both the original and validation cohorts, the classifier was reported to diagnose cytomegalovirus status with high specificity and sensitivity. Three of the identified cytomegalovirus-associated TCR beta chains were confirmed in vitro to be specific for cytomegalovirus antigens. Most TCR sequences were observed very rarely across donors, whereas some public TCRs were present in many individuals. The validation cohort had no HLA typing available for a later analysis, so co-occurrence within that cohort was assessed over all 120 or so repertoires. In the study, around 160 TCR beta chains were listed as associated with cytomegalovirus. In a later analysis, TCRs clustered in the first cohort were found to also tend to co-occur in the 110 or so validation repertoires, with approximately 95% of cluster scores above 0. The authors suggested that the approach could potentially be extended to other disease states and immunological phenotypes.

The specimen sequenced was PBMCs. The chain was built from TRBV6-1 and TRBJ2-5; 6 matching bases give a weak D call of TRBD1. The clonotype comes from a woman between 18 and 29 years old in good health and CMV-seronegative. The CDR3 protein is CASSVNRATQETQYF. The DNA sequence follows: TGTGCCAGCAGTGTAAACAGGGCCACACAAGAGACCCAGTACTTC.